These 27 T cell receptor beta chains came from one sample sequenced in a study of blood T cell repertoires in COVID-19 (TCRdb year 2020). Library prep was done by the immunoSEQ multiplex PCR assay. Here the immuneACCESS table is served through TCRdb, limited to in-frame sequences with V and J called. Missing clones are a known gap in these copies; in checked studies unresolved V genes cover under half, and the rest lacks a known reason. This sample is represented by over 35,000 clones; roughly 90% of them were singletons. Roughly 19% of the sample is taken by the ten largest. Sequencing was done on a sample of peripheral blood. The receptors come from a man aged 70 or older with active COVID-19.

The gene calls are TRBV29-1 and TRBJ2-7; possible D gene TRBD2, 7 bases. Germline values: CDR1 SQVTM, CDR2 ANQGSEA. Trimming cost V 3 bases and J 6 bases, with 12 bases left between them. The CDR3 consists of 12 residues. The CDR3 region is CSVEGGGAEQYF. CDR3 DNA: TGCAGCGTTGAGGGAGGGGGAGCCGAGCAGTACTTC.

The CDR3 sequence is CASSPLGQGAFQYF. CDR3 DNA sequence: TGTGCCAGCTCACCACTTGGACAGGGGGCTTTCCAGTACTTC. The V gene is TRBV18, the J gene TRBJ2-5, with TRBD1 matching 11 bases. Germline V gene sequence: CDR1 KGHSH, CDR2 LQKENI. The CDR3 loop spans 14 amino acids. V dropped 1 base and J dropped 10; count of bases not matched to a gene: 5.

The chain is built from TRBV7-6 and TRBJ2-1, with 8 positions matching TRBD2. V shed 1 base, J shed 4 bases, and the junction held 6 bases outside the gene matches. The germline gives CDR1 SGHVS, CDR2 FNYEAQ. This CDR3 contains 16 residues. The CDR3 coding sequence is TGTGCCAGCAGCTTAGGTCCAGCGGGGGCGTACAATGAGCAGTTCTTC. It codes for CASSLGPAGAYNEQFF.

This sequence joins TRBV7-9 and TRBJ2-2, with TRBD1 as a possible D gene (6 bases). V was trimmed by 0 bases and J by 6 bases, leaving 14 bases between them. The CDR3 totals 16 residues. Germline CDR1 reads SEHNR; CDR2 reads FQNEAQ (reference sequence). CDR3 amino acids: CASSLAWQGFAGELFF. DNA of the CDR3: TGTGCCAGCAGCTTAGCCTGGCAGGGGTTCGCCGGGGAGCTGTTTTTT.

V gene TRBV7-9 combines with J gene TRBJ2-2, with 9 bases lining up with TRBD2. The ends lost 5 bases at V and 3 bases at J; junction bases unmatched: 10. This CDR3 spans 17 amino acids. Per the germline V gene, CDR1 is SEHNR and CDR2 is FQNEAQ (reference sequence). As DNA, the CDR3 is TGTGCCAGCAGCGCCGTGGTAGCGGGAGATGACACCGGGGAGCTGTTTTTT. It is translated as CASSAVVAGDDTGELFF.

The V call is TRBV3-1 (or the pseudogene TRBV3-2), the J call TRBJ1-1, with 9 bases that match TRBD1. Germline trimming cut 6 bases from V and 5 bases from J; bases unmatched to any gene: 10. Germline CDR1 is LGHDT and CDR2 is YNNKEL (reference sequence). The CDR3 has 15 amino acids. The CDR3 bases are TGTGCCAGCAGACCCCGGGACAGGGCGGGTACTGAAGCTTTCTTT. This encodes CASRPRDRAGTEAFF.

V usage is TRBV7-9 and J usage is TRBJ2-1; unclear D gene. From germline, CDR1 is SEHNR and CDR2 FQNEAQ (reference sequence). The CDR3 is 14 amino acids. The V end was cut by 7 bases, the J end by 0 bases, with 10 bases between. CDR3 sequence: CASNRLSSYNEQFF. CDR3 DNA sequence: TGTGCCAGCAACCGACTTAGCTCCTACAATGAGCAGTTCTTC.

The chain has TRBV6-5 and TRBJ2-5, with 10 bases identical to TRBD2. Trimming removed 10 bases from V and 4 bases from J; junction bases left unmatched: 12. Germline V gene sequence: CDR1 MNHEY, CDR2 SVGAGI. There are 15 residues in the CDR3. In nucleotides, the CDR3 is TGTGCCACCGCCAGCCTCGGGACTAGCGTAGAGACCCAGTACTTC. Its translation: CATASLGTSVETQYF.

This chain links TRBV5-1 with TRBJ2-7; D not certain. Trimming took off 4 bases at V and 4 bases at J, with 15 bases between the two ends. Germline CDR1 is SGHRS and CDR2 is YFSETQ. This CDR3 contains 14 residues. As DNA, the CDR3 is TGCGCCAGCAGCGCTACCGGGTCAAGTTACGAGCAGTACTTC. Protein sequence: CASSATGSSYEQYF.

The chain has TRBV18 and TRBJ2-7; the D is unclear. CDR1 is KGHSH and CDR2 is LQKENI in the germline V gene. The V and J ends lost 4 bases and 6 bases respectively, with 10 bases between them. The CDR3 is 12 amino acids. DNA for the CDR3: TGTGCCAGCTCACTTCAAGCTGGCGAGCAGTACTTC. Translated, it gives CASSLQAGEQYF.

This clone was counted once. The chain combines TRBV9 with TRBJ2-2; 7 bases line up with TRBD1. The CDR3 consists of 16 residues. Germline lookup yields CDR1 SGDLS and CDR2 YYNGEE. V gave up 2 bases and J gave up 6 bases; unmatched junction bases: 10. The CDR3: CASSVFSRGLAGELFF. The CDR3 DNA follows: TGTGCCAGCAGCGTTTTTTCCAGGGGGTTGGCCGGGGAGCTGTTTTTT.

This chain joins TRBV30 and TRBJ2-2; tentatively, D is TRBD2 (6 bases). Germline values: CDR1 GTSNPN, CDR2 SVGIG (reference sequence). This CDR3 comprises 16 residues. V shed 7 bases and J shed 5 bases, with 23 bases lying between them. CDR3 sequence: CASNLAALPRTGELFF. CDR3 nucleotide sequence: TGTGCCTCAAATTTAGCGGCCCTACCGCGGACCGGGGAGCTGTTTTTT.

The V gene is TRBV7-2, the J gene TRBJ2-3; D ambiguous. The CDR3 is 14 amino acids. Germline V lookup: CDR1 SGHTA, CDR2 FQGNSA. Trimming cost V 2 bases and J 2 bases, with 8 bases left between them. The CDR3 sequence is CASSLMAPTDTQYF. CDR3 in DNA: TGTGCCAGCAGCTTAATGGCCCCCACAGATACGCAGTATTTT.

In DNA, the CDR3 is TGTGCCAGTAGTATAGGTTCAGGAGGGGATACGCAGTATTTT. As protein: CASSIGSGGDTQYF. J is TRBJ2-3 and V is TRBV19; a possible D gene is TRBD2 (6 bases). V gave up 1 base and J gave up 6 bases, with 11 bases separating them. CDR1 LNHDA and CDR2 SQIVND come from the germline V gene (reference sequence). CDR3 length equals 14 residues. The full variable domain, completed using reference TRBV19 and TRBJ2-3, is DGGITQSPKYLFRKEGQNVTLSCEQNLNHDAMYWYRQDPGQGLRLIYYSQIVNDFQKGDIAEGYSVSREKKESFPLTVTSAQKNPTAFYLCASSIGSGGDTQYFGPGTRLTVL.

On this clone itself: Other DNA sequences from this sample encode an identical CDR3 as well. The V and J genes are TRBV4-2 and TRBJ2-1, with 7 nucleotides matching TRBD2. V lost 1 base, J lost 3 bases, and 6 bases stayed unmatched. CDR3 length: 16 amino acids. Germline assignment: CDR1 LGHNA and CDR2 YNFKEQ. CDR3 bases: TGTGCCAGCAGCCAAGGGGCGGGAGTCGGCTACAATGAGCAGTTCTTC. It encodes CASSQGAGVGYNEQFF.

The chain recombines TRBV7-2 with TRBJ1-2, with D maybe TRBD1 (6 bases). CDR3 length equals 15 residues. The V and J ends lost 1 base and 4 bases respectively, with 13 bases between them. CDR1 and CDR2 (germline): SGHTA, FQGNSA. Here the CDR3 DNA reads TGTGCCAGCAGCTTAGGGCAGGGGTGGGGCTATGGCTACACCTTC. Translated, it gives CASSLGQGWGYGYTF.

The J gene is TRBJ2-4, the V gene TRBV6-6; 7 bases agree with TRBD2. This CDR3 is built from 15 residues. CDR1 MNHNY and CDR2 SVGAGI come from the germline V gene (reference sequence). With 6 bases clipped from V and 6 bases from J, the junction kept 11 bases outside the gene matches. The CDR3 nucleotides read TGTGCCAGCAGCTCGGTCGAACCGGGGGGAAACATTCAGTACTTC. Protein: CASSSVEPGGNIQYF.

The rearrangement links TRBV5-8 to TRBJ2-5; weak D call: TRBD2 (7 bases). V was clipped by 6 bases and J by 4 bases, with 22 bases between them. In germline, CDR1 is SGHTS, CDR2 YDEGEE. The CDR3 has 16 residues. This CDR3 reads CASTHRGGRSAETQYF. CDR3 nucleotide sequence: TGTGCCAGCACACATAGGGGGGGGAGGTCGGCAGAGACCCAGTACTTC.

The chain employs TRBV7-2 and TRBJ1-2; D may be TRBD1 (6 bases). The germline gives CDR1 SGHTA, CDR2 FQGNSA. CDR3 size: 15 residues. V dropped 8 bases and J dropped 0 bases, with 16 bases sitting between them. The CDR3 protein is CASSPGDTSNYGYTF. DNA of the CDR3: TGTGCCAGCTCCCCAGGGGACACATCTAACTATGGCTACACCTTC.

The rearrangement uses TRBV7-6 and TRBJ2-3; the D gene is possibly TRBD2 (7 bases). This CDR3 spans 15 amino acids. Germline CDR1 SGHVS, CDR2 FNYEAQ. V lost 6 bases to trimming and J lost 2 bases, with 15 bases between them. The CDR3 protein is CASSHAGGPTDTQYF. The CDR3 DNA is TGTGCCAGCAGTCACGCCGGGGGGCCCACAGATACGCAGTATTTT.

The chain uses TRBV7-2 and TRBJ1-4, with D hard to call. CDR3 length: 16 amino acids. Germline-derived CDR1 and CDR2 are SGHTA and FQGNSA. The V and J ends lost 2 bases and 3 bases respectively, with 13 bases between them. DNA for the CDR3: TGTGCCAGCAGCTTAACATCCGGGCGGGCTAATGAAAAACTGTTTTTT. This sequence encodes CASSLTSGRANEKLFF.

The V call is TRBV7-9, the J call TRBJ2-7; D call uncertain. The CDR3 has 14 amino acids. The V and J ends lost 0 bases and 0 bases respectively, with 6 bases between them. The germline V gene encodes CDR1 SEHNR and CDR2 FQNEAQ (reference sequence). The CDR3 loop is CASSLASLSYEQYF. As DNA, the CDR3 is TGTGCCAGCAGCTTAGCCAGTCTCTCCTACGAGCAGTACTTC.

The genes are TRBV6-1 and TRBJ1-3; no definite D call. The germline CDR1 and CDR2 sequences are MNHNS and SASEGT. Trimming took off 1 base at V and 0 bases at J, with 13 bases between the two ends. This CDR3 comprises 17 residues. The CDR3 loop reads CASSEDNPFGSGNTIYF. CDR3 DNA: TGTGCCAGCAGTGAAGATAACCCCTTCGGCTCTGGAAACACCATATATTTT.

This chain's CDR3 is CASSIGQHYGYTF. CDR3 in DNA: TGTGCCAGCAGTATTGGACAGCACTATGGCTACACCTTC. This chain connects TRBV12-3 or TRBV12-4 to TRBJ1-2; a weak D match, TRBD1 (6 bases). The CDR3 spans 13 residues. V lost 5 bases to trimming and J lost 3 bases, with 10 bases between them.

V is TRBV7-2 and J is TRBJ2-7; a possible D gene is TRBD2 (5 bases). The germline V gene has CDR1 SGHTA and CDR2 FQGNSA. The V and J ends lost 5 bases and 4 bases respectively, with 12 bases between them. This CDR3 is 13 amino acids long. CDR3 sequence (DNA): TGTGCCAGCAGCGGCCGGGGTCTATACGAGCAGTACTTC. Residues: CASSGRGLYEQYF.

This chain links TRBV19 with TRBJ2-7, with TRBD2 identical over 8 bases. Unmatched junction bases numbered 15, after V lost 0 bases and J lost 5 bases. Germline-derived CDR1 and CDR2 are LNHDA and SQIVND (reference sequence). This CDR3 spans 18 amino acids. The CDR3 DNA reads as TGTGCCAGTAGTATAGATAGGAGCGGGAGACCAGCTTGGGACGAGCAGTACTTC. As protein: CASSIDRSGRPAWDEQYF.

As to this clone: Other DNA sequences in the sample encode the same CDR3. The chain links TRBV28 to TRBJ1-1; D possibly corresponds to TRBD1 (5 bases). The V end was cut by 3 bases, the J end by 1 base, with 9 bases between. CDR1 is MDHEN, CDR2 SYDVKM, per germline. There are 14 residues in the CDR3. The CDR3 loop is CASSLGGANTEAFF. CDR3 sequence (DNA): TGTGCCAGCAGTTTGGGTGGGGCGAACACTGAAGCTTTCTTT.